The 23 T cell receptor beta chains listed next were all sequenced from one sample in a study of persistence of HIV-infected CD4 T cells. Cells were stimulated nonspecifically with anti-CD3/anti-CD28 magnetic beads. CD4+ T cells upregulating both CD40 ligand and CD69 were sorted as responding cells. The immunoSEQ assay was version 4, run in survey mode. Repertoires were generated with immunoSEQ multiplex PCR, while TCRdb's copy carries only in-frame clones and drops some. The repertoire includes around 39,000 clones, around 92% of them detected once, and just over 1% sits in the top ten. No antigen has been identified for these receptors. This sample comprised CD4+ T cells sorted from PBMCs after approximately 19-hour stimulation, obtained from a patient who received antiretroviral therapy. The receptors come from an adult man with HIV who was CMV-seropositive.

The chain recombines TRBV10-3 with TRBJ1-1; possible D gene TRBD1, 6 bases. Germline-derived CDR1 and CDR2 are ENHRY and SYGVKD. The CDR3 is 16 amino acids. V lost 6 bases to trimming and J lost 5 bases, with 22 bases between them. This CDR3 is CAIRENTGWGATEAFF. CDR3 bases: TGTGCCATCAGGGAAAATACAGGGTGGGGTGCGACTGAAGCTTTCTTT.

The chain employs TRBV5-1 and TRBJ2-2; the D call may be TRBD1 or TRBD2 (6 bases each). The CDR3 runs to 13 residues. V dropped 2 bases and J dropped 6 bases, with 8 bases sitting between them. Germline V lookup: CDR1 SGHRS, CDR2 YFSETQ. The DNA for the CDR3 is TGCGCCAGCAGCTTAAGGGGGGCCGGGGAGCTGTTTTTT. Amino acid sequence: CASSLRGAGELFF.

This clone was picked up a small number of times. This CDR3 reads CASSSFRGDRVGSNQPQHF. The DNA for the CDR3 is TGTGCCAGCAGTTCCTTTAGGGGGGACAGGGTCGGTAGCAATCAGCCCCAGCATTTT. The V gene is TRBV28, the J gene TRBJ1-5, with 9 bases aligning to TRBD1. This CDR3 region has 19 residues. Germline lookup yields CDR1 MDHEN and CDR2 SYDVKM. V was pared by 4 bases and J by 0 bases, with 13 bases of the junction left unmatched.

CDR3 coding DNA: TGTGCCAGCAGCTTAACGGCCCGGAACTACAATGAGCAGTTCTTC. Protein product: CASSLTARNYNEQFF. This chain joins TRBV7-2 and TRBJ2-1; D uncertain. In germline, CDR1 is SGHTA, CDR2 FQGNSA. Trimming pared 2 bases from V and 3 bases from J, leaving 11 bases between. The CDR3 covers 15 residues.

The chain is built from TRBV24-1 and TRBJ2-4; D uncertain. The V end lost 4 bases, the J end lost 8 bases, and 14 bases lay between the germline ends. CDR3 length: 14 residues. Germline V lookup: CDR1 KGHDR, CDR2 SFDVKD. CDR3 sequence: CATSDPGRMDIQYF. In DNA, the CDR3 is TGTGCCACCAGTGACCCCGGCAGGATGGACATTCAGTACTTC.

The gene calls are TRBV5-1 and TRBJ2-2; TRBD1 aligns across 7 bases. V lost 4 bases to trimming and J lost 6 bases; unmatched junction nucleotides: 6. The CDR3 extends over 14 amino acids. In germline, CDR1 is SGHRS, CDR2 YFSETQ. The CDR3 DNA reads as TGCGCCAGCAGCCCCGACAGGGCTTCCGGGGAGCTGTTTTTT. Translated: CASSPDRASGELFF.

The gene calls are TRBV5-4 and TRBJ2-1; TRBD2 might be the D (5 bases). V was clipped by 0 bases and J by 9 bases, with 13 bases between them. Germline V lookup: CDR1 SGHNT, CDR2 YYREEE (reference sequence). This CDR3 has 14 amino acids. The CDR3 bases are TGTGCCAGCAGCTTGGGACGTGTCGAGGGTGAGCAGTTCTTC. It specifies CASSLGRVEGEQFF.

This clone was picked up a small number of times. CDR3 DNA sequence: TGTGCCACCAGCAGAGATCTGCAGCCCCAGCATTTT. This codes for CATSRDLQPQHF. The chain links TRBV15 to TRBJ1-5; no reliable D call. The germline gives CDR1 LNHNV, CDR2 YYDKDF (reference sequence). Trimming took off 0 bases at V and 7 bases at J, with 4 bases between the two ends. The CDR3 is 12 residues long.

This clone occurred a few times. The chain employs TRBV10-1 and TRBJ1-2; TRBD1 is a possible D gene (6 bases). The CDR3 length is 13 residues. V was pared by 2 bases and J by 2 bases, with 6 bases between. Per germline, CDR1 WNHNN and CDR2 SYGVQD (reference sequence). The CDR3 loop reads CASSEDRNYGYTF. The DNA of the CDR3 is TGCGCCAGCAGTGAGGACAGGAACTATGGCTACACCTTC.

This clone was seen more than once but under ten times. The genes are TRBV11-3 and TRBJ2-3; 7 bases map to TRBD2. Germline CDR1 SGHNT, CDR2 YENEEA. The trim removed 4 bases at V and 3 bases at J, leaving 10 bases unmatched. There are 16 residues in the CDR3. CDR3 residues: CASSSTKRGGTDTQYF. The CDR3, as DNA: TGTGCCAGCAGCTCCACTAAGCGGGGAGGGACAGATACGCAGTATTTT.

The J gene is TRBJ1-2, the V gene TRBV24-1; weak D call: TRBD1 (6 bases). The V and J ends lost 3 bases and 3 bases respectively, with 19 bases between them. This CDR3 is 17 amino acids long. Looked up from germline, CDR1 is KGHDR and CDR2 is SFDVKD. The CDR3 region is CATSDGGAAVGHYGYTF. CDR3 bases: TGTGCCACCAGTGATGGGGGGGCGGCGGTGGGACACTATGGCTACACCTTC.

The chain is built from TRBV5-6 and TRBJ1-1, with D tentatively TRBD1 (5 bases). Germline values: CDR1 SGHDT, CDR2 YYEEEE. The V end lost 7 bases, the J end lost 4 bases, and 17 bases lay between the germline ends. The CDR3 loop spans 14 amino acids. Here the CDR3 reads CASRTWGRATEAFF. The DNA for the CDR3 is TGTGCCAGCCGAACATGGGGGAGAGCCACTGAAGCTTTCTTT.

The chain recombines TRBV10-3 with TRBJ1-1; D is unclear. CDR3 length equals 16 residues. CDR1 and CDR2 from the germline V gene are ENHRY and SYGVKD. V was pared by 3 bases and J by 1 base, with 15 bases between. The CDR3 reads CAISEYGSRTNTEAFF. In DNA, the CDR3 is TGTGCCATCAGTGAATATGGATCCAGGACGAACACTGAAGCTTTCTTT.

V and J are TRBV7-8 and TRBJ1-1; 8 bases align to TRBD1. With V trimmed by 3 bases and J by 2 bases, 2 bases remained unmatched. Germline V gene data show CDR1 as SGHVS and CDR2 as FQNEAQ. The CDR3 loop spans 14 amino acids. CDR3 DNA: TGTGCCAGCAGCTTCGGACAGGGAAACACTGAAGCTTTCTTT. Protein product: CASSFGQGNTEAFF. Full variable domain (missing parts from reference TRBV7-8 and TRBJ1-1): GAGVSQSPRYKVAKRGQDVALRCDPISGHVSLFWYQQALGQGPEFLTYFQNEAQLDKSGLPSDRFFAERPEGSVSTLKIQRTQQEDSAVYLCASSFGQGNTEAFFGQGTRLTVV.

This sequence joins TRBV6-1 and TRBJ1-2; TRBD1 is a possible D gene (6 bases). CDR3 length: 13 amino acids. The V and J ends lost 2 bases and 7 bases respectively, with 11 bases between them. Germline loops: CDR1 MNHNS, CDR2 SASEGT. CDR3: CASSETGRSGYTF. The CDR3 DNA follows: TGTGCCAGCAGTGAAACAGGGAGGAGTGGCTACACCTTC.

The chain combines TRBV19 with TRBJ2-3, with a tentative D call TRBD2 (5 bases). The CDR3 is made up of 14 amino acids. V lost 2 bases and J 2 bases, leaving 8 bases between the germline ends. Germline-derived CDR1 and CDR2 are LNHDA and SQIVND (reference sequence). DNA for the CDR3: TGTGCCAGTAGTATAACCGGGATCACAGATACGCAGTATTTT. This codes for CASSITGITDTQYF.

For the CDR3, the DNA is TGTGCCAGCTCACCAACCGGGGTCGGACTCTCTGGAAACACCATATATTTT. It yields the protein CASSPTGVGLSGNTIYF. This chain connects TRBV18 to TRBJ1-3; the D is unclear. The V gene's germline CDR1 is KGHSH and CDR2 LQKENI. V gave up 2 bases and J gave up 0 bases, with 14 bases separating them. The CDR3 extends over 17 amino acids. Full variable domain (remainder filled in from reference TRBV18 and TRBJ1-3): NAGVMQNPRHLVRRRGQEARLRCSPMKGHSHVYWYRQLPEEGLKFMVYLQKENIIDESGMPKERFSAEFPKEGPSILRIQQVVRGDSAAYFCASSPTGVGLSGNTIYFGEGSWLTVV.

The count of this clone is one. The V gene is TRBV15, the J gene TRBJ2-3; D not certain. From germline, CDR1 is LNHNV and CDR2 YYDKDF (reference sequence). CDR3 length: 16 amino acids. Deletions cut 0 bases from V and 5 bases from J, with 15 bases between. CDR3 DNA sequence: TGTGCCACCAGCAGAGATCCCCGGGCTCGCGGAGATACGCAGTATTTT. It encodes CATSRDPRARGDTQYF.

The V and J genes are TRBV2 and TRBJ1-5; the match to TRBD1 covers 7 bases. The trim removed 8 bases at V and 6 bases at J, leaving 7 bases unmatched. Germline CDR1 SNHLY, CDR2 FYNNEI. This CDR3 is built from 13 residues. CDR3 protein: CASSFTGVQPQHF. CDR3 in DNA: TGTGCCAGCTCCTTTACAGGGGTTCAGCCCCAGCATTTT.

V and J are TRBV19 and TRBJ2-2, with 9 nucleotides matching TRBD1. The CDR3 has 14 residues. Germline CDR1 is LNHDA and CDR2 is SQIVND (reference sequence). The V segment lost 6 bases and the J segment 4 bases; nucleotides outside the gene matches: 3. The CDR3 nucleotides are TGTGCCAGTAGGACACAGGGGGCCACCGGGGAGCTGTTTTTT. Protein: CASRTQGATGELFF.

V usage is TRBV9 and J usage is TRBJ2-3, with 7 bases fitting TRBD1. Germline V gene data show CDR1 as SGDLS and CDR2 as YYNGEE. The CDR3 runs to 14 residues. The V gene end was trimmed by 0 bases and the J gene end by 4 bases; junction bases not matched to a gene: 2. The CDR3 coding sequence is TGTGCCAGCAGCGTAGCCAGGGGGTCAGATACGCAGTATTTT. This translates into CASSVARGSDTQYF.

The V gene is TRBV2, the J gene TRBJ2-1; D may be TRBD2 (8 bases). The CDR3 loop spans 15 amino acids. Germline loops: CDR1 SNHLY, CDR2 FYNNEI. V shed 7 bases and J shed 9 bases, with 22 bases lying between them. CDR3 nucleotide sequence: TGTGCCAGCACCAGACGGGGGGGACAGAACGCTGAGCAGTTCTTC. Translating it yields CASTRRGGQNAEQFF.

CDR3 loop: CASRRDPRNGYTF. The CDR3 DNA follows: TGTGCCAGCAGGAGGGACCCTAGGAATGGCTACACCTTC. The rearrangement links TRBV27 to TRBJ1-2, with a weak D call TRBD1 (5 bases). The CDR3 has 13 residues. The V and J ends lost 6 bases and 6 bases respectively, with 14 bases between them. Germline V gene lookup returns CDR1 MNHEY and CDR2 SMNVEV (reference sequence).